Detailed here is one T cell receptor beta chain. The antigen is not known. All TRB cDNA libraries came from 5' RACE performed with UMI labels. TCRdb re-called the 5' RACE reads and catalogs CDR3 proteins one per entry, DNA excluded. This table lists some 130,000 distinct CDR3 sequences. The CDR3 runs to 13 residues. Germline CDR1 reads SEHNR; CDR2 reads FQNEAQ (reference sequence). The data derive from a study of CXCR3-negative and CXCR3-positive naive CD8 T cells. Study-wide results and caveats: More hydrophobic TRB CDR3s were found in CXCR3-positive naive cells than in CXCR3-negative naive cells. The study found comparably high diversity in both naive subsets and much lower diversity in memory CD8+ cells.

The chain combines TRBV7-9 with TRBJ1-2. This clonotype originated in a human donor in good health. Some clones in this sample may be carry-over from other donors' samples. Source material: naive CXCR3+ CD8+ T cells from blood. Sample subset: CD45RO-CCR7+CD27+CD95- naive CD8+ T cells expressing CXCR3 (TNR3+). The chain's CDR3 is CASSLGQDYGYTF. Filled out from reference TRBV7-9 and TRBJ1-2, the complete variable domain reads DTGVSQNPRHKITKRGQNVTFRCDPISEHNRLYWYRQTLGQGPEFLTYFQNEAQLEKSRLLSDRFSAERPKGSFSTLEIQRTEQGDSAMYLCASSLGQDYGYTFGSGTRLTVV.